The present T cell receptor beta chain was sequenced within a study of CD8+CD57+ T cells in acquired aplastic anemia. General study points: Patients and controls shared about 27 CD8+ CDR3 sequences. Patients versus controls showed no significant CD8+ Simpson's diversity difference.

Investigators profiled TCR beta VDJ and CDR3 from genomic DNA template. TCRdb re-called the reads through MiXCR, storing one row per CDR3 protein. The repertoire holds hundreds of thousands of distinct CDR3 sequences, with about two thirds as singletons. The germline V gene has CDR1 SGHTA and CDR2 FQGTGA. This CDR3 has 15 residues. As for this clonotype: Its antigen is unidentified. One end of the junction is discordant with germline, which a read error may explain.

The sequence was obtained from a human donor in good health, serving as a control. Sequences were obtained from sorted CD4+, CD8+, or CD8+CD57+ T cells (not recorded which) from PBMCs. The J gene is TRBJ2-7, the V gene TRBV7-3; D perhaps matches TRBD2 (6 bases). This chain's CDR3 is CASRLVRDEAYAQYF. The CDR3 DNA reads as TGTGCCAGCAGGTTAGTGCGGGATGAAGCCTACGCGCAGTACTTC. Variable domain in full (rest from reference TRBV7-3 and TRBJ2-7): GAGVSQTPSNKVTEKGKYVELRCDPISGHTALYWYRQSLGQGPEFLIYFQGTGAADDSGLPNDRFFAVRPEGSVSTLKIQRTERGDSAVYLCASRLVRDEAYAQYFGPGTRLTVT.